This TCR beta chain was sequenced for a study of T cell responses to AZD1222 COVID-19 vaccine. Whole-study results and caveats: Donor demographics were predominantly white British with a female majority; clonal diversity may be underestimated. Baseline testing showed seropositivity in only 5 or 6 AZD1222 recipients. Repertoires were sampled only after the peak T cell response.

With regard to this clone: Its cognate antigen is unknown.

Sequencing was performed with immunoSEQ multiplex PCR; in TCRdb, only in-frame clones are kept and a portion is missing. The sample includes under 200,000 clones, 85% to 90% seen only once; the top ten take more than 25%. Between the trimmed V and J ends, which lost 3 bases and 0 bases, there was a span of 13 bases. CDR1 and CDR2 from the germline V gene are KGHDR and SFDVKD. The CDR3 contains 16 residues. The rearrangement joins TRBV24-1 to TRBJ2-5; D might be TRBD1 or TRBD2, each matching 5 bases. The source of this sequence is an adult who received the AZD1222 COVID-19 vaccine. The sample consisted of peripheral blood, taken 28 days after the second AZD1222 dose. In DNA form, the CDR3 reads TGTGCCACCAGTGATGTGCACGGGACGGACCAAGAGACCCAGTACTTC. Translated: CATSDVHGTDQETQYF.